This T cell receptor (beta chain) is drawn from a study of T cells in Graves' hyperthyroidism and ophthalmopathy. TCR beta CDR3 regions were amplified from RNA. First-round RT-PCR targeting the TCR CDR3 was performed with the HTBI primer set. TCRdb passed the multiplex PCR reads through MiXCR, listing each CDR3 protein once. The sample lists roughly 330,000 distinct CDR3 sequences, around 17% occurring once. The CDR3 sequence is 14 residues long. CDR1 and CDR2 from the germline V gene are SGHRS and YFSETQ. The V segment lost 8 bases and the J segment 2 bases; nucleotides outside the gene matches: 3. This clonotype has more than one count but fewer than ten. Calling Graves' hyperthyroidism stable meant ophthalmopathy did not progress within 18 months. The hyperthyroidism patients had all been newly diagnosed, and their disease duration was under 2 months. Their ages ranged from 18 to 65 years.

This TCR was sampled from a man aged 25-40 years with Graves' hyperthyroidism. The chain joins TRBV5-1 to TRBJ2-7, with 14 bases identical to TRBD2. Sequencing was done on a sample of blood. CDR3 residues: CASKTSGRAYEQYF. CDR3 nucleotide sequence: TGCGCCAGTAAGACTAGCGGGAGGGCCTACGAGCAGTACTTC.